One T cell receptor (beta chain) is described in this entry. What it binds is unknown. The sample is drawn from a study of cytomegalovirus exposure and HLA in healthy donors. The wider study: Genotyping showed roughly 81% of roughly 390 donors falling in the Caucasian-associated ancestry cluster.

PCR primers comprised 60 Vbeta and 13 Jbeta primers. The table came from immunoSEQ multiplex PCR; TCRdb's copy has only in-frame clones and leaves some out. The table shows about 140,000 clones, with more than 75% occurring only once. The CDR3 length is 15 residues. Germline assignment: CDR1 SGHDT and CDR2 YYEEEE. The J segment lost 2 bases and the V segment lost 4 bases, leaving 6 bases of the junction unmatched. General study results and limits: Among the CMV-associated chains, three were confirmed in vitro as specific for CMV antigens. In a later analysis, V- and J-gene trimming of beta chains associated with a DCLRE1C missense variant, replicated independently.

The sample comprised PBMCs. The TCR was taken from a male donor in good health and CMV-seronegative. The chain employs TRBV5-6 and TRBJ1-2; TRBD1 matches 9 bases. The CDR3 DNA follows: TGTGCCAGCAGCCAATCACAGGGGGCCAACTATGGCTACACCTTC. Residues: CASSQSQGANYGYTF.